Each of the 16 T cell receptor beta chains below was sequenced from the same sample in a study of blood T cell repertoires in COVID-19 (dated by TCRdb to 2020 to 2021). Library preparation employed the immunoSEQ multiplex PCR assay. TCRdb holds this immuneACCESS table with in-frame rearrangements only. Some clones are missing; in checked studies, unresolved V genes explain under half, and the rest has no known cause. This sample gives about 170,000 clones in total; roughly nine tenths of them show up just once. About 1.2% of the sample belongs to the ten largest clones. Sequencing was carried out using PBMCs or T cells enriched from blood (not recorded which). Receptors originate from a human donor with acute COVID-19. The donor label of this sample is uncertain.

The chain is built from TRBV11-2 and TRBJ2-3; 8 nucleotides align to TRBD1. After removal of 1 base from V and 0 bases from J, the junction contained 3 bases not matched to a gene. Germline CDR1 is SGHAT and CDR2 is FQNNGV. The CDR3 is made up of 16 amino acids. CDR3 sequence (DNA): TGTGCCAGCAGCTTAGGACGGACAGGGAGCACAGATACGCAGTATTTT. This gives the protein CASSLGRTGSTDTQYF.

V usage is TRBV20-1 and J usage is TRBJ1-2; weak D call: TRBD1 (5 bases). The germline V gene has CDR1 DFQATT and CDR2 SNEGSKA (reference sequence). V lost 5 bases to trimming and J lost 8 bases, with 12 bases between them. The CDR3 has 11 residues. Written as DNA, the CDR3 is TGCAGTGCTGGGGGAGGAGAGGGCTACACCTTC. It codes for CSAGGGEGYTF.

V gene TRBV5-1 combines with J gene TRBJ2-3; D might be TRBD2 (7 bases). CDR1 is SGHRS and CDR2 is YFSETQ in the germline V gene. There are 16 residues in the CDR3. V was shortened by 6 bases and J by 0 bases, with 17 bases between the two germline ends. As DNA, the CDR3 is TGCGCCAGCACCCGGAGGGGGGGGACAAGCACAGATACGCAGTATTTT. It encodes CASTRRGGTSTDTQYF.

This clone was detected once. The V call is TRBV14, the J call TRBJ2-2; 16 nucleotides align to TRBD2. Per the germline V gene, CDR1 is SGHDN and CDR2 is FVKESK. The J segment lost 4 bases and the V segment lost 4 bases, leaving 9 bases of the junction unmatched. The CDR3 runs to 19 residues. This CDR3 is CASSPLPGLAGGRTGELFF. The DNA for the CDR3 is TGTGCCAGCAGCCCCCTCCCGGGACTAGCGGGGGGGCGCACCGGGGAGCTGTTTTTT.

The gene calls are TRBV30 and TRBJ2-1; 11 positions agree with TRBD2. The trim removed 1 base at V and 3 bases at J, leaving 5 bases unmatched. The germline gives CDR1 GTSNPN, CDR2 SVGIG (reference sequence). The CDR3 has 16 amino acids. The CDR3 spells CAWSALAGGYYNEQFF. In DNA form, the CDR3 reads TGTGCCTGGAGTGCGCTAGCGGGGGGTTACTACAATGAGCAGTTCTTC. The full variable domain, completed using reference TRBV30 and TRBJ2-1, is SQTIHQWPATLVQPVGSPLSLECTVEGTSNPNLYWYRQAAGRGLQLLFYSVGIGQISSEVPQNLSASRPQDRQFILSSKKLLLSDSGFYLCAWSALAGGYYNEQFFGPGTRLTVL.

This clone was observed a handful of times. The chain combines TRBV18 with TRBJ2-1, with 8 bases lining up with TRBD2. This CDR3 has 16 amino acids. Per the germline V gene, CDR1 is KGHSH and CDR2 is LQKENI. V shed 1 base and J 4 bases; nucleotides not matched to a gene: 6. The CDR3 is CASSPQGGGSYNEQFF. CDR3 coding DNA: TGTGCCAGCTCACCACAAGGCGGGGGGTCATACAATGAGCAGTTCTTC.

V usage is TRBV30 and J usage is TRBJ2-3; TRBD1 aligns across 11 bases. CDR3 length: 16 amino acids. The germline gives CDR1 GTSNPN, CDR2 SVGIG (reference sequence). J gave up 5 bases and V 0 bases, and 7 bases lay outside the gene matches. In nucleotides, the CDR3 is TGTGCCTGGAGTGTTTACCCGGGACAGGGGGGAGATACGCAGTATTTT. Translation: CAWSVYPGQGGDTQYF.

This chain links TRBV24-1 with TRBJ1-1; TRBD1 aligns across 9 bases. Trimming at V came to 2 bases and at J to 10 bases, leaving 1 base not matched to a gene. The length of the CDR3 is 12 residues. Looked up from germline, CDR1 is KGHDR and CDR2 is SFDVKD. CDR3 protein: CATSDSQGAAFF. CDR3 sequence (DNA): TGTGCCACCAGTGATTCACAGGGGGCAGCTTTCTTT.

At least ten counts were recorded for this clone. The V gene is TRBV7-9, the J gene TRBJ1-1; D might be TRBD1 (6 bases). Germline V gives CDR1 SEHNR, CDR2 FQNEAQ (reference sequence). The V end was cut by 2 bases, the J end by 3 bases, with 13 bases between. The CDR3 runs 15 residues. The CDR3 nucleotides are TGTGCCAGCAGCTTAATGGCCAAGGGGGACACTGAAGCTTTCTTT. As protein: CASSLMAKGDTEAFF.

V usage is TRBV30 and J usage is TRBJ1-4; the D gene is possibly TRBD1 (6 bases). Germline-derived CDR1 and CDR2 are GTSNPN and SVGIG (reference sequence). The CDR3 is 11 residues long. V dropped 5 bases and J dropped 5 bases, with 6 bases sitting between them. Here the CDR3 DNA reads TGTGCCTGGGGACAGAATGAAAAACTGTTTTTT. Translation gives CAWGQNEKLFF. The entire variable domain, with the rest obtained from reference TRBV30 and TRBJ1-4, is as follows: SQTIHQWPATLVQPVGSPLSLECTVEGTSNPNLYWYRQAAGRGLQLLFYSVGIGQISSEVPQNLSASRPQDRQFILSSKKLLLSDSGFYLCAWGQNEKLFFGSGTQLSVL.

The J gene is TRBJ1-4, the V gene TRBV6-5; perhaps TRBD1 as D (5 bases). CDR1 MNHEY and CDR2 SVGAGI come from the germline V gene. The CDR3 has 11 residues. Between the trimmed V and J ends, which lost 8 bases and 14 bases, there was a span of 15 bases. CDR3 sequence reads: CASGAGGALFF. CDR3 in DNA: TGTGCCAGCGGCGCGGGGGGAGCTCTGTTTTTT.

J is TRBJ2-1 and V is TRBV15; TRBD1 aligns across 8 bases. CDR3 size: 16 residues. Per the germline V gene, CDR1 is LNHNV and CDR2 is YYDKDF (reference sequence). Trimming took 0 bases from V and 9 from J; bases not matched to a gene: 10. CDR3 residues: CATSRDPRGLGGEQFF. The CDR3 DNA is TGTGCCACCAGCAGAGACCCCAGGGGGCTAGGGGGTGAGCAGTTCTTC.

The chain employs TRBV4-3 and TRBJ2-7; no reliable D call. V lost 5 bases and J 6 bases, leaving 20 bases between the germline ends. CDR3 length: 15 amino acids. Germline V lookup: CDR1 LGHNA, CDR2 YSLEER. As DNA, the CDR3 is TGCGCCAGCAGCTCCTATATATCCCCAACGGGCGAGCAGTACTTC. Amino acids: CASSSYISPTGEQYF.

The V gene is TRBV5-6, the J gene TRBJ2-7, with D unresolved. V gave up 1 base and J gave up 2 bases, with 7 bases separating them. The V gene's germline CDR1 is SGHDT and CDR2 YYEEEE. The CDR3 is 13 amino acids. CDR3 residues: CASSLWQAYEQYF. The CDR3 DNA sequence: TGTGCCAGCAGCTTGTGGCAGGCCTACGAGCAGTACTTC.

J is TRBJ2-1 and V is TRBV30; TRBD2 matches 16 bases. This CDR3 is built from 16 residues. In germline, CDR1 is GTSNPN, CDR2 SVGIG (reference sequence). With V trimmed by 2 bases and J by 9 bases, 7 bases remained unmatched. Written as DNA, the CDR3 is TGTGCCTGGAGTCCGGGACTAGCGGGGGGGCCGGGTGAGCAGTTCTTC. It translates to CAWSPGLAGGPGEQFF.

The rearrangement uses TRBV7-8 and TRBJ1-4; D perhaps matches TRBD1 (6 bases). This CDR3 has 15 amino acids. V was trimmed by 1 base and J by 4 bases, leaving 10 bases between them. Germline CDR1 is SGHVS and CDR2 is FQNEAQ. The CDR3 region is CASSLVGGVNEKLFF. DNA for the CDR3: TGTGCCAGCAGCTTAGTAGGGGGGGTTAATGAAAAACTGTTTTTT. Combining the CDR3 with reference TRBV7-8 and TRBJ1-4 gives the whole variable domain GAGVSQSPRYKVAKRGQDVALRCDPISGHVSLFWYQQALGQGPEFLTYFQNEAQLDKSGLPSDRFFAERPEGSVSTLKIQRTQQEDSAVYLCASSLVGGVNEKLFFGSGTQLSVL.